These T cell receptor beta chains were read from a single sample in a study of a mutant IDH1 vaccine in newly diagnosed glioma. Antigens for these TCRs are unknown. TCRdb keeps only in-frame clones here, not all; method: immunoSEQ multiplex PCR. The data show approximately 37,000 clones, with 65% to 90% seen just once and around 20% held by the top ten. The sample in question was PBMCs, obtained from a glioma patient whose treatment included an IDH1 peptide vaccine. These receptors were taken from a man aged 18 to 30 with glioma. Some clones in this sample may be carry-over from other donors' samples. CDR3s include the opening cysteine and the closing phenylalanine or tryptophan. A D gene is named only where the DNA matches it firmly. For some rows the clone size is stated as once, few or many, or as a class when expanded; others skip it.

j_call,clone_size,d_call,v_call,cdr3_nt,cdr3_aa
TRBJ1-2,once,TRBD1,TRBV2,TGTGCCAGCACCAGGGGGGGACAGACCTATGGCTACACCTTC,CASTRGGQTYGYTF
TRBJ1-5,-,-,TRBV25-1,TGTGCCAGCAGTGACAGGGTCAATCAGCCCCAGCATTTT,CASSDRVNQPQHF
TRBJ2-6,-,-,TRBV7-9,TGTGCCAGCCCTGGTGGGGCCAACGTCCTGACTTTC,CASPGGANVLTF
TRBJ2-2,-,-,TRBV27,TGTGCCAGCAGTTCCGGCCAGCTCGGGGGGGAGCTGTTTTTT,CASSSGQLGGELFF
TRBJ1-1,-,TRBD1,TRBV15,TGTGCCACCAGCAGAGATCTATACAGGGGCTTCACTGAAGCTTTCTTT,CATSRDLYRGFTEAFF
TRBJ2-2,-,TRBD2,TRBV7-9,TGTGCCAGCAGGGTTACTAGCGGGAAGAACACCGGGGAGCTGTTTTTT,CASRVTSGKNTGELFF
TRBJ2-2,-,-,TRBV6-6,TGTGCCAGCAGTTACTCAGGGAACACCGGGGAGCTGTTTTTT,CASSYSGNTGELFF
TRBJ2-7,-,TRBD1,TRBV4-2,TGTGCCAGCAGCCCCTCGGGACAGGGGGCCTCCGAGCAGTACTTC,CASSPSGQGASEQYF
TRBJ2-5,-,TRBD2,TRBV6-6,TGTGCCAGCAGTTCTGGGACTAGCGGGGGGCAAGAGACCCAGTACTTC,CASSSGTSGGQETQYF
TRBJ1-1,-,-,TRBV7-9,TGTGCCAGCAACGCTTACATGAACACTGAAGCTTTCTTT,CASNAYMNTEAFF
TRBJ1-2,-,TRBD1,TRBV7-9,TGTGCCAGCAGCTGGGACAGGGGCGCTAACTATGGCTACACCTTC,CASSWDRGANYGYTF
TRBJ1-1,-,-,TRBV4-1,TGCGCCAGCAGCTCCTGGGGCAGCACTGAAGCTTTCTTT,CASSSWGSTEAFF
TRBJ1-1,once,TRBD1,TRBV9,TGTGCCAGCAGTTCCGGGACAGGTCTCTCCAGGAACACTGAAGCTTTCTTT,CASSSGTGLSRNTEAFF
TRBJ1-2,-,-,TRBV7-9,TGTGCCAGCAGGGATGTTGGGGGTAACTATGGCTACACCTTC,CASRDVGGNYGYTF
TRBJ2-5,-,-,TRBV6-1,TGTGCCAGCAGTGGGGAGACTAGTTCGGGGCCTCAAGAGACCCAGTACTTC,CASSGETSSGPQETQYF
TRBJ2-7,-,-,TRBV5-1,TGCGCCAGCAGCTTAGACAAGAGGGGATTTTACGAGCAGTACTTC,CASSLDKRGFYEQYF
TRBJ1-5,-,-,TRBV5-4,TGTGCCAGCAGCTGGGGTTCCAATCAGCCCCAGCATTTT,CASSWGSNQPQHF
TRBJ1-1,-,-,TRBV5-8,TGTGCCAGCAGCCTACAGGGAATTGAAGCTTTCTTT,CASSLQGIEAFF
TRBJ2-5,once,TRBD1,TRBV28,TGTGCCAGCAGTCTACCTTCTCAGGGGGCGGAGACCCAGTACTTC,CASSLPSQGAETQYF
TRBJ1-1,-,-,TRBV29-1,TGCAGCGTTGAGGGCAGGGGCATGAGTACTGAAGCTTTCTTT,CSVEGRGMSTEAFF
TRBJ2-3,-,-,TRBV7-2,TGTGCCAGCAGCTTATTACGACAGCCCACAGATACGCAGTATTTT,CASSLLRQPTDTQYF
TRBJ2-4,-,-,TRBV27,TGTGCCAGCAGCGACATAGCCAAAAACATTCAGTACTTC,CASSDIAKNIQYF
TRBJ1-5,-,-,TRBV7-9,TGTGCCAGCAGCTTAGGGGTTCAGCCCCAGCATTTT,CASSLGVQPQHF
TRBJ1-3,-,TRBD1,TRBV5-1,TGCGCCAGCAGCCCGATGGGGACAGGGGTCGGAAACACCATATATTTT,CASSPMGTGVGNTIYF
TRBJ1-4,-,TRBD1,TRBV9,TGTGCCAGCAGCGTAGAGGGCAGACAGGGCCAACTGTTTTTT,CASSVEGRQGQLFF
TRBJ2-3,-,-,TRBV5-1,TGCGCCAGCAGCTTGGAGGGCAGGAGCACAGATACGCAGTATTTT,CASSLEGRSTDTQYF
TRBJ1-1,-,-,TRBV4-3,TGCGCCAGCAGCCAAGATAGGGGCGAGAGTACTGAAGCTTTCTTT,CASSQDRGESTEAFF
TRBJ2-1,-,-,TRBV6-5,TGTGCCAGCAGTTCACGGTACAATGAGCAGTTCTTC,CASSSRYNEQFF
TRBJ2-2,-,TRBD2,TRBV27,TGTGCCAGCAAAGGGATAATAGCGGGGGGTACGAACACCGGGGAGCTGTTTTTT,CASKGIIAGGTNTGELFF
TRBJ1-2,once,-,TRBV2,TGTGCCAGCAGTGATGGGGTGGACTATGGCTACACCTTC,CASSDGVDYGYTF
TRBJ1-2,-,TRBD1,TRBV5-6,TGTGCCAGCAGCTCTGGGACAGGGAGCCATGGCTACACCTTC,CASSSGTGSHGYTF
TRBJ2-7,-,TRBD2,TRBV27,TGTGCCAGCAGTTTATGGGCGGGAGGCGGGTACGAGCAGTACTTC,CASSLWAGGGYEQYF
TRBJ2-7,-,-,TRBV5-6,TGTGCCAGCAGCTTGGTGGGGGCCTCCTACGAGCAGTACTTC,CASSLVGASYEQYF
TRBJ2-7,-,-,TRBV25-1,TGTGCCAGCAGCTTACGGGACGCCCAAGAGCAGTACTTC,CASSLRDAQEQYF
TRBJ2-7,once,TRBD1,TRBV6-5,TGTGCCAGCAGGCGGGACAGGGGCAGCTCCTACGAGCAGTACTTC,CASRRDRGSSYEQYF
TRBJ1-1,-,-,TRBV19,TGTGCCAGTAGTACTTCCGGAAACACTGAAGCTTTCTTT,CASSTSGNTEAFF
TRBJ2-7,-,TRBD1,TRBV4-3,TGCGCCAGCAGCCAAGGGACAGGGGGCCCCTACGAGCAGTACTTC,CASSQGTGGPYEQYF
TRBJ1-2,-,TRBD1,TRBV25-1,TGTGCCAGCAGTGATAGGACAGGCCCCAGTCTCTATGGCTACACCTTC,CASSDRTGPSLYGYTF
TRBJ1-4,-,TRBD1,TRBV18,TGTGCCAGCTCACGGGACAGCCCGTCAACTAATGAAAAACTGTTTTTT,CASSRDSPSTNEKLFF
TRBJ2-7,-,TRBD1,TRBV15,TGTGCCACCAGCACTGTATACAGGGGAGTTCCCCACGAGCAGTACTTC,CATSTVYRGVPHEQYF
TRBJ1-5,once,-,TRBV28,TGTGCCAGCAGTTCAGGACGGAGGGGAAATCAGCCCCAGCATTTT,CASSSGRRGNQPQHF
TRBJ2-3,-,-,TRBV5-1,TGCGCCAGCAGCTTGGAGGGGGATACGCAGTATTTT,CASSLEGDTQYF
TRBJ2-1,few,TRBD2,TRBV6-4,TGTGCCAGCAGTGACTCTAGCGGGAGCTACAATGAGCAGTTCTTC,CASSDSSGSYNEQFF
TRBJ1-2,-,-,TRBV7-2,TGTGCCAGCAGCTTAAGGCTCTTACCCCTTAACTATGGCTACACCTTC,CASSLRLLPLNYGYTF
TRBJ1-1,-,-,TRBV30,TGTGCCTGGAGGGCAGGGGTGGACACTGAAGCTTTCTTT,CAWRAGVDTEAFF
TRBJ1-1,-,-,TRBV5-1,TGCGCCAGCAGCTTATCCCGTCGGAGGGAGGCTGAAGCTTTCTTT,CASSLSRRREAEAFF
TRBJ1-5,medium-sized,-,TRBV10-2,TGCGCCAGCAGTGTTGGCGTAGACAATCAGCCCCAGCATTTT,CASSVGVDNQPQHF
TRBJ1-5,-,-,TRBV6-1,TGTGCCAGCAGACAATCTCAGCCCCAGCATTTT,CASRQSQPQHF